Detailed here is one T cell receptor (beta chain). Its target is not known. The data belong to a study of cytotoxic CD8 clonotypes in ibrutinib-treated CLL. The overall study: On average, about 97,000 productive rearrangements and more than 200,000 productive templates per sample. General study findings and limits: Against age-matched healthy donors, baseline clonality ran higher and tracked circulating CD8+ T-cell counts.

TCRdb keeps only in-frame clones here, not all; method: immunoSEQ multiplex PCR. The sample includes roughly 180,000 clones, less than 85% of them seen just once. This clonotype was sampled from a human donor with chronic lymphocytic leukemia. The source was PBMCs, collected after 24 months of ibrutinib treatment.

The DNA of the CDR3 is TGCGCCAGCAGCCGGAACTGGGAGGCAGGGGCCGAAAAACTGTTTTTT. Its translation: CASSRNWEAGAEKLFF. The chain has TRBV4-1 and TRBJ1-4; tentatively, D is TRBD1 (6 bases). V lost 4 bases to trimming and J lost 8 bases, with 20 bases between them. The CDR3 extends over 16 amino acids. Per germline, CDR1 MGHRA and CDR2 YSYEKL.